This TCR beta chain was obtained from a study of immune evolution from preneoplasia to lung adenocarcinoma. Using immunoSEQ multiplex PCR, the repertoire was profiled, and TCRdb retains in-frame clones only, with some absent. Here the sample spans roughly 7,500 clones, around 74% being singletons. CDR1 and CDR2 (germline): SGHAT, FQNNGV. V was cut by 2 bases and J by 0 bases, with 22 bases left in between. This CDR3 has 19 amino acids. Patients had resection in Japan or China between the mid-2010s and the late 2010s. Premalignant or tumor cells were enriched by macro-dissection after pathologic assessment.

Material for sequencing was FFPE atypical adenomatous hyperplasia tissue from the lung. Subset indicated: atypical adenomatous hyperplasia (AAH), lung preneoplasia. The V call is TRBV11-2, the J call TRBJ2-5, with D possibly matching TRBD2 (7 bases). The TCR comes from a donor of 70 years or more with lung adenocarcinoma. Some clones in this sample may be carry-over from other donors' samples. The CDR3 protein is CASSLSRGGLIMYQETQYF. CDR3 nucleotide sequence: TGTGCCAGCAGCTTATCTCGCGGGGGCCTTATTATGTACCAAGAGACCCAGTACTTC.